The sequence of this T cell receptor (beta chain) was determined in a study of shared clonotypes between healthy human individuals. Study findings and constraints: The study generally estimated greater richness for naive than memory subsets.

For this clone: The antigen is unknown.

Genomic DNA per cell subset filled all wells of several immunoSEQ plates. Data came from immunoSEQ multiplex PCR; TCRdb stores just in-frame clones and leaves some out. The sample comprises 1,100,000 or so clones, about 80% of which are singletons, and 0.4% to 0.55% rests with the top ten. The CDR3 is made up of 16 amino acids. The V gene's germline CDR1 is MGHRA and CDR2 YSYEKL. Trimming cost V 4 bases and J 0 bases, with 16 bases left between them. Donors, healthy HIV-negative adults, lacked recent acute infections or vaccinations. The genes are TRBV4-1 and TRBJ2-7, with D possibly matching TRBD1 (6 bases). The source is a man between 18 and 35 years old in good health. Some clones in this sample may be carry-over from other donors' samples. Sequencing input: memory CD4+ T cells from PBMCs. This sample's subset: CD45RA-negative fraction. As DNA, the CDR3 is TGCGCCAGCAGCCCAGGGGTGCTCCTTATCTCCTACGAGCAGTACTTC. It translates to CASSPGVLLISYEQYF.